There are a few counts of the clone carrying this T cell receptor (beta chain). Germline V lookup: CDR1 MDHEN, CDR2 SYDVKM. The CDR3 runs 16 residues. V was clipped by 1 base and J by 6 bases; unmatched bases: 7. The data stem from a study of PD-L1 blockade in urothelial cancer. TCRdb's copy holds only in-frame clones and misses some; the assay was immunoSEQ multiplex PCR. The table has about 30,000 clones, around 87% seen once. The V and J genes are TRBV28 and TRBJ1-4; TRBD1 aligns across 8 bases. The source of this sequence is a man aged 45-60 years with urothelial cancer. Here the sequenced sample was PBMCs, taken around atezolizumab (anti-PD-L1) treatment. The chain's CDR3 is CASSLSRQGLYEKLFF. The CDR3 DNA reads TGTGCCAGCAGTTTATCTCGACAGGGGCTTTATGAAAAACTGTTTTTT. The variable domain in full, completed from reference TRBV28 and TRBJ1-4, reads DVKVTQSSRYLVKRTGEKVFLECVQDMDHENMFWYRQDPGLGLRLIYFSYDVKMKEKGDIPEGYSVSREKKERFSLILESASTNQTSMYLCASSLSRQGLYEKLFFGSGTQLSVL.